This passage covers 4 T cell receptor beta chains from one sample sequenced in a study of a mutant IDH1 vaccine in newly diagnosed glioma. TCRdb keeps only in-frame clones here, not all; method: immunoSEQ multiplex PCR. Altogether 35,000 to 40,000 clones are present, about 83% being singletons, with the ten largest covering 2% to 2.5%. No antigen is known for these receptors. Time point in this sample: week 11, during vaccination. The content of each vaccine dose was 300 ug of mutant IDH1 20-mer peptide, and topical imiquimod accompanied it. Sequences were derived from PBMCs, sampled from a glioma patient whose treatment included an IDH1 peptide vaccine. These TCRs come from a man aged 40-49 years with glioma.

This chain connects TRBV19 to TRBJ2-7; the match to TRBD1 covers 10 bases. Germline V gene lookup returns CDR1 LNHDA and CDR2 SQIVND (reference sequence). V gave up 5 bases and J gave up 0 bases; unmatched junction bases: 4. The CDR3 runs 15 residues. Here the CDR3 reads CASSRDRGPSYEQYF. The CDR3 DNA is TGTGCCAGTAGTCGTGACAGGGGGCCCTCCTACGAGCAGTACTTC.

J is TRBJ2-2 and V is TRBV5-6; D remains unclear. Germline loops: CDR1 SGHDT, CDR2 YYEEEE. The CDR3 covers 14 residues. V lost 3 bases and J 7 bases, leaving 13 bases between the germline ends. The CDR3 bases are TGTGCCAGCAGCTCTCCCACTGGGGACGGGGAGCTGTTTTTT. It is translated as CASSSPTGDGELFF.

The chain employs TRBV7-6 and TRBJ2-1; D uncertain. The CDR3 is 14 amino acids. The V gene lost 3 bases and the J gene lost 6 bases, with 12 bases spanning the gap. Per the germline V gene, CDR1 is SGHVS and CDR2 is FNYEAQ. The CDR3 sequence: CASSLVPASNEQFF. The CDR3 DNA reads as TGTGCCAGCAGCTTGGTCCCCGCGTCCAATGAGCAGTTCTTC.

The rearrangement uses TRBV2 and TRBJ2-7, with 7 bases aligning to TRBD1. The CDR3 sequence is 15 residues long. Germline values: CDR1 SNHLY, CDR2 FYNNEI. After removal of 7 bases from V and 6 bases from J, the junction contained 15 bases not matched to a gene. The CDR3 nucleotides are TGTGCCAGCACCTTCGACAGGGTTCGAGTCTCCGAGCAGTACTTC. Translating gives CASTFDRVRVSEQYF.